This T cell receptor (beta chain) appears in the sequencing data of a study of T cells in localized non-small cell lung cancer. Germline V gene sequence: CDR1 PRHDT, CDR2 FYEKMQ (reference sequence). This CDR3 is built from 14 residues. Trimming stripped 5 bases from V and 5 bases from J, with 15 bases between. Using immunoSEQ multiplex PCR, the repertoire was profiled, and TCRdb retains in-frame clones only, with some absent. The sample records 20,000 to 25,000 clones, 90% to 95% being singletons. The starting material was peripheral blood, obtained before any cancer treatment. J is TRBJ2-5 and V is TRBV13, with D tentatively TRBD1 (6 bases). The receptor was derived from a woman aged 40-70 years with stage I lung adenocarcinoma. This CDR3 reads CASSPRTAAETQYF. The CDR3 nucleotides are TGTGCCAGCAGCCCCCGGACAGCGGCCGAGACCCAGTACTTC.